Listed here is a single T cell receptor (beta chain). The antigen remains undetermined. This record comes from a study of T cell responses to AZD1222 COVID-19 vaccine. Whole-study results and caveats: Reportedly, close to half of spike-specific TCRs are directed against unmutated variant regions. Clonal diversity was possibly underestimated, and the donors were mostly white British, with more females.

The assay was immunoSEQ multiplex PCR, and TCRdb's table has in-frame clones only and misses some. The sample has 120,000 to 150,000 clones, 75% to 95% seen once. The ends lost 6 bases at V and 9 bases at J; junction bases unmatched: 6. The CDR3 has 13 amino acids. The germline V gene encodes CDR1 MNHEY and CDR2 SMNVEV (reference sequence). The V and J genes are TRBV27 and TRBJ2-1, with 9 bases aligning to TRBD2. The sample in question was peripheral blood, obtained on day 0 of MenACWY control vaccination. This clonotype was obtained from an adult in good health. CDR3 coding DNA: TGTGCCAGCAGCCCGGGACTAGCAGGTGAGCAGTTCTTC. Translating gives CASSPGLAGEQFF.